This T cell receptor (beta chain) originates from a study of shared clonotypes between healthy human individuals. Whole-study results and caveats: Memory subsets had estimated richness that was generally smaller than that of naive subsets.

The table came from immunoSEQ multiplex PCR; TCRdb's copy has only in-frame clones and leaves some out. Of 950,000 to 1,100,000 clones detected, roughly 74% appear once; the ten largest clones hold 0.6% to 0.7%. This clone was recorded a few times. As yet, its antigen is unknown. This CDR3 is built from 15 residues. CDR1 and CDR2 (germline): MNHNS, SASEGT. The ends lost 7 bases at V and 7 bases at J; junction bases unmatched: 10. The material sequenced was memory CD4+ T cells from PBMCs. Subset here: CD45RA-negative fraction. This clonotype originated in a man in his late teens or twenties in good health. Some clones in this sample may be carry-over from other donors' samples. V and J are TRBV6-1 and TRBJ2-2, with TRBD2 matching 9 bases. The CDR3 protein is CASMLAGGPNGELFF. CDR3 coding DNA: TGTGCCAGCATGTTGGCGGGAGGGCCGAACGGGGAGCTGTTTTTT.